The following is a TCR beta chain sequence with its context. The sample is drawn from a study of glioma-infiltrating T cells after dendritic cell vaccination. Specified time point: after dendritic cell vaccination, including at tumor progression/relapse. The germline V gene has CDR1 MNHEY and CDR2 SMNVEV (reference sequence). Trimming left V 5 bases short and J 3 bases short, with 14 bases between. This CDR3 contains 14 residues. Up to 2 ug genomic DNA was used for TCRB CDR3 amplification. Only in-frame clones appear in the TCRdb table, and some are missing; sequencing was by immunoSEQ multiplex PCR. The sample includes 100,000 or so clones, 90% of them seen just once.

This chain links TRBV27 with TRBJ2-7; D is perhaps TRBD2 (6 bases). This specimen was blood, taken after dendritic cell vaccination. The clonotype originates from a human donor with glioblastoma. The CDR3, as DNA: TGTGCCAGCAGTCCCTCGACTAGGGGCTACGAGCAGTACTTC. This sequence encodes CASSPSTRGYEQYF.